Below, one T cell receptor (beta chain) is given with its context. Germline DNA was also extracted, while the blood RNA originated from unsorted whole blood. The source of the sample is a study of tumor-infiltrating lymphocytes in primary liver carcinoma. For the study at large: The patients presented with primary liver carcinoma, which was managed through surgical resection. Both sexes were represented among patients, who were 30 to 69 years old.

A primer matching the constant region was used to make TCR beta cDNA from 450 to 500 ng of total RNA. Each TCR beta library was derived from three nested multiplex PCR rounds that employed slightly modified ARM-PCR. A single record per CDR3 protein comes from TCRdb applying MiXCR to the multiplex PCR reads. The data contain about 300,000 distinct CDR3 sequences, over 55% of them seen just once; the ten biggest clones take up approximately 9.4%. Material: peripheral blood. The receptor comes from a man aged 35-49 years with primary liver carcinoma and hepatitis B virus infection.

CDR3 sequence (DNA): TGTGCCAGCAGGCCGGGACTAGCGGGAGTAGCCTACAATGAGCAGTTCTTC. It translates to CASRPGLAGVAYNEQFF. The chain recombines TRBV5-4 with TRBJ2-1; 14 positions agree with TRBD2. V was clipped by 5 bases and J by 2 bases; unmatched bases: 6. From germline, CDR1 is SGHNT and CDR2 YYREEE (reference sequence). The CDR3 covers 17 residues.